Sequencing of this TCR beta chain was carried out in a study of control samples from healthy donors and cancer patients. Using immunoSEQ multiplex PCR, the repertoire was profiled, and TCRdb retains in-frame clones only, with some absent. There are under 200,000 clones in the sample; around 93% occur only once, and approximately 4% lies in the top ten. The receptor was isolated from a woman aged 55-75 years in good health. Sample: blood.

This CDR3 is CASSLDSAGQNSPLHF. The CDR3 DNA is TGTGCCAGCAGCTTAGATTCGGCAGGGCAGAATTCACCCCTCCACTTT. This chain links TRBV11-2 with TRBJ1-6; tentative D call: TRBD1 (5 bases). The length of the CDR3 is 16 residues. The germline V gene has CDR1 SGHAT and CDR2 FQNNGV. V was trimmed by 0 bases and J by 7 bases, leaving 13 bases between them.